These 22 T cell receptor beta chains were all obtained from the same sample, sequenced in a study of blood T cell repertoires in COVID-19. Clones were read by immunoSEQ multiplex PCR, and TCRdb kept only the in-frame ones, dropping some. The sample holds about 300,000 clones, approximately 88% seen once. The specimen sequenced was peripheral blood. These receptors were taken from a woman aged 25 to 39 who had recovered from COVID-19.

The rearrangement joins TRBV4-1 to TRBJ1-1; a possible D gene is TRBD1 (5 bases). CDR3 length equals 15 residues. The V end lost 2 bases, the J end lost 0 bases, and 10 bases lay between the germline ends. From germline, CDR1 is MGHRA and CDR2 YSYEKL. The CDR3 is CASSQHRTMNTEAFF. The CDR3 DNA is TGCGCCAGCAGCCAACACAGGACTATGAACACTGAAGCTTTCTTT.

This sequence joins TRBV19 and TRBJ2-1; 10 positions match TRBD1. Trimming took 7 bases from V and 9 from J; bases not matched to a gene: 6. The CDR3 length is 13 residues. The germline CDR1 and CDR2 sequences are LNHDA and SQIVND (reference sequence). The chain's CDR3 is CASKGTGEAEQFF. The CDR3 coding sequence is TGTGCCAGTAAAGGGACAGGGGAGGCTGAGCAGTTCTTC.

This clone came up once. The J gene is TRBJ2-3, the V gene TRBV3-1 (or the pseudogene TRBV3-2), with no clear D. V dropped 3 bases and J dropped 2 bases, with 12 bases sitting between them. Germline values: CDR1 LGHDT, CDR2 YNNKEL (reference sequence). This CDR3 contains 15 residues. The CDR3 DNA reads TGTGCCAGCAGCCATGCTGAGTTAATCACAGATACGCAGTATTTT. Translating it yields CASSHAELITDTQYF.

The CDR3: CATSGISGRGTDTQYF. CDR3 nucleotides: TGTGCCACCAGTGGGATTTCGGGGAGGGGCACAGATACGCAGTATTTT. The chain employs TRBV24-1 and TRBJ2-3, with 7 bases identical to TRBD2. Trimming took 5 bases from V and 1 from J; bases not matched to a gene: 8. The CDR3 extends over 16 amino acids. Per germline, CDR1 KGHDR and CDR2 SFDVKD.

This clone has a single count. This chain connects TRBV7-9 to TRBJ2-5, with D unresolved. CDR3 length: 12 amino acids. Germline loops: CDR1 SEHNR, CDR2 FQNEAQ (reference sequence). V dropped 2 bases and J dropped 5 bases, with 6 bases sitting between them. CDR3 amino acids: CASSLSGETQYF. Written as DNA, the CDR3 is TGTGCCAGCAGCTTATCCGGGGAGACCCAGTACTTC.

The chain is built from TRBV30 and TRBJ1-6; 7 nucleotides agree with TRBD1. The CDR3 is made up of 17 amino acids. The germline gives CDR1 GTSNPN, CDR2 SVGIG (reference sequence). The V and J ends lost 3 bases and 4 bases, in that order; junction bases with no gene match: 12. For the CDR3, the DNA is TGTGCCTGGAGAACACGTGAACAGGGGTATTATAATTCACCCCTCCACTTT. Its protein is CAWRTREQGYYNSPLHF.

At least ten counts were recorded for this clone. This specimen includes other DNA sequences encoding the same CDR3. V gene TRBV30 combines with J gene TRBJ1-5; D is unresolved. Deletions cut 0 bases from V and 5 bases from J, with 8 bases between. Germline assignment: CDR1 GTSNPN and CDR2 SVGIG (reference sequence). The CDR3 loop spans 13 amino acids. CDR3 protein: CAWSVREDQPQHF. CDR3 nucleotides: TGTGCCTGGAGTGTACGGGAGGATCAGCCCCAGCATTTT.

The chain uses TRBV28 and TRBJ1-2; D gene unclear. Trimming stripped 6 bases from V and 6 bases from J, with 14 bases between. This CDR3 region has 13 residues. CDR1 and CDR2 from the germline V gene are MDHEN and SYDVKM. The CDR3 coding sequence is TGTGCCAGCAGCTTTACAGCCAGACATGGCTACACCTTC. It is translated as CASSFTARHGYTF.

The chain carries TRBV6-4 and TRBJ2-3, with TRBD1 identical over 7 bases. The CDR3 sequence is 14 residues long. V dropped 6 bases and J dropped 2; count of bases not matched to a gene: 5. Germline CDR1 reads MRHNA; CDR2 reads SNTAGT. This chain's CDR3 is CASRGGLATDTQYF. CDR3 nucleotide sequence: TGTGCCAGCAGAGGGGGCCTAGCCACAGATACGCAGTATTTT.

This clone was seen a single time. V gene TRBV2 combines with J gene TRBJ2-5, with 8 bases aligning to TRBD1. This CDR3 is built from 13 residues. V lost 6 bases, J lost 7 bases, and 7 bases stayed unmatched. Germline V gene sequence: CDR1 SNHLY, CDR2 FYNNEI. The DNA of the CDR3 is TGTGCCAGCAGGGGACAGGTTAAGGGGACCCAGTACTTC. Protein sequence: CASRGQVKGTQYF.

The chain combines TRBV18 with TRBJ2-3; D remains unclear. The CDR3 length is 14 residues. Trimming removed 3 bases at V and 0 bases at J, with 7 bases between. CDR1 is KGHSH, CDR2 LQKENI, per germline. The CDR3 is CASSPGPSTDTQYF. CDR3 nucleotides: TGTGCCAGCTCACCGGGCCCAAGCACAGATACGCAGTATTTT.

The chain couples TRBV5-4 to TRBJ2-7, with TRBD1 identical over 10 bases. Germline CDR1 and CDR2: SGHNT and YYREEE (reference sequence). The CDR3 loop spans 15 amino acids. V was pared by 4 bases and J by 1 base, with 5 bases of the junction left unmatched. The CDR3 spells CASSLGTGASYEQYF. The CDR3 bases are TGTGCCAGCAGCCTCGGGACAGGGGCGTCCTACGAGCAGTACTTC.

A remark on this clone: This may come from a read error, since a much larger clone is one base off. The rearrangement links TRBV6-5 to TRBJ1-5, with D possibly being TRBD1 (5 bases). CDR1 is MNHEY and CDR2 is SVGAGI in the germline V gene. The CDR3 is 14 residues long. Trimming shortened V by 2 bases and J by 2 bases, and 7 bases separated the two germline ends. In DNA, the CDR3 is TGTGCCAGCAGTTACGAAGGGGGCAATCAGCCCCAGCATTTT. Translation gives CASSYEGGNQPQHF.

V is TRBV1 and J is TRBJ1-6. TRBV1 is a known pseudogene. The CDR3 runs to 18 residues. The CDR3 sequence: CTSSLVVGEDSYNSPLHF. Written as DNA, the CDR3 is TGCACCAGCAGCCTGGTGGTAGGGGAGGATTCCTATAATTCACCCCTCCACTTT.

The V gene is TRBV11-2, the J gene TRBJ2-7; 7 bases match TRBD1. The CDR3 runs 16 residues. The V and J ends lost 4 bases and 0 bases, in that order; junction bases with no gene match: 9. Germline V gene sequence: CDR1 SGHAT, CDR2 FQNNGV. CDR3: CASSSWTGVFSYEQYF. CDR3 DNA: TGTGCCAGCAGCTCCTGGACAGGAGTCTTCTCCTACGAGCAGTACTTC.

This clone was picked up one time. The V call is TRBV6-5, the J call TRBJ2-5, with 7 bases lining up with TRBD1. CDR3 size: 14 residues. The junction had 4 bases not matched to a gene; V was cut back by 5 bases and J by 1 base. Germline V gene lookup returns CDR1 MNHEY and CDR2 SVGAGI. The CDR3 is CASSHRQGQETQYF. The CDR3 coding sequence is TGTGCCAGCAGTCATAGACAGGGCCAAGAGACCCAGTACTTC.

The J gene is TRBJ2-2, the V gene TRBV10-3; 9 positions match TRBD1. V lost 7 bases, J lost 2 bases, and 14 bases stayed unmatched. Germline values: CDR1 ENHRY, CDR2 SYGVKD. The CDR3 loop spans 18 amino acids. For the CDR3, the DNA is TGTGCCATCACCCCAACCAGGACAGGGGCGCTTAACACCGGGGAGCTGTTTTTT. It is translated as CAITPTRTGALNTGELFF.

The gene calls are TRBV7-2 and TRBJ2-5; 12 bases agree with TRBD2. Trimming took 5 bases from V and 5 from J; bases not matched to a gene: 6. Per germline, CDR1 SGHTA and CDR2 FQGNSA. This CDR3 is 15 amino acids long. In nucleotides, the CDR3 is TGTGCCAGCAGCGAAACTAGCGGGGGGTGGGAGACCCAGTACTTC. Protein sequence: CASSETSGGWETQYF.

V gene TRBV13 combines with J gene TRBJ2-7; the match to TRBD2 covers 12 bases. Germline V lookup: CDR1 PRHDT, CDR2 FYEKMQ (reference sequence). The V and J ends lost 0 bases and 4 bases, in that order; junction bases with no gene match: 7. CDR3 size: 17 residues. The CDR3 sequence is CASSLGLAGGRPYEQYF. CDR3 bases: TGTGCCAGCAGCTTAGGACTAGCGGGGGGAAGACCATACGAGCAGTACTTC.

The chain is built from TRBV9 and TRBJ2-2; 7 nucleotides align to TRBD1. CDR1 is SGDLS and CDR2 is YYNGEE in the germline V gene. The CDR3 runs to 17 residues. V trimming: 0 bases; J trimming: 3 bases; junction bases outside the gene matches: 8. The CDR3 nucleotides read TGTGCCAGCAGCGTAGCTGAGGGGGCGATGGACACCGGGGAGCTGTTTTTT. This codes for CASSVAEGAMDTGELFF.

The genes are TRBV24-1 and TRBJ1-3; a possible D gene is TRBD1 (6 bases). Germline CDR1 is KGHDR and CDR2 is SFDVKD. The V end lost 2 bases, the J end lost 2 bases, and 9 bases lay between the germline ends. CDR3 length: 15 residues. CDR3 nucleotide sequence: TGTGCCACCAGTGATTACAGGGACGCTGGAAACACCATATATTTT. Translated, it gives CATSDYRDAGNTIYF.

The gene calls are TRBV3-1 (or the pseudogene TRBV3-2) and TRBJ2-3; perhaps TRBD1 as D (6 bases). V lost 0 bases and J lost 4, with 20 bases in between. The CDR3 loop spans 18 amino acids. CDR1 is LGHDT and CDR2 is YNNKEL in the germline V gene (reference sequence). The CDR3 reads CASSQDPRQYEGADTQYF. The CDR3 DNA follows: TGTGCCAGCAGCCAAGATCCCAGACAGTACGAGGGGGCAGATACGCAGTATTTT.